What follows are 29 T cell receptor beta chains derived from one specimen sequenced in a study of neoadjuvant nivolumab and ipilimumab in lung cancer. Assay: immunoSEQ multiplex PCR; the TCRdb copy retains only in-frame clones and omits some. Of 18,000 or so clones in the sample, around 77% were seen once. The sample in question was tumor tissue, obtained after neoadjuvant nivolumab, alone or with ipilimumab, at or shortly before surgery. These receptors all stem from an adult with non-small cell lung cancer.

This clone was counted a few times. The chain links TRBV10-3 to TRBJ2-5; 11 bases fit TRBD2. The CDR3 runs to 17 residues. Trimming removed 3 bases from V and 1 base from J; junction bases left unmatched: 7. Germline values: CDR1 ENHRY, CDR2 SYGVKD. The CDR3 reads CAISDSGGAGTQETQYF. In nucleotides, the CDR3 is TGTGCCATCAGTGATAGCGGGGGGGCGGGGACCCAAGAGACCCAGTACTTC.

This rearrangement joins TRBV9 to TRBJ1-3, with D unresolved. V was pared by 3 bases and J by 0 bases, with 7 bases between. The germline V gene has CDR1 SGDLS and CDR2 YYNGEE. The CDR3 has 14 residues. The CDR3 nucleotides are TGTGCCAGCAGCGCCGTCGGCTCTGGAAACACCATATATTTT. Translated: CASSAVGSGNTIYF.

The V call is TRBV7-8, the J call TRBJ2-5, with D hard to call. Germline loops: CDR1 SGHVS, CDR2 FQNEAQ. Trimming cost V 2 bases and J 7 bases, with 11 bases left between them. The CDR3 is 13 residues long. CDR3 region: CASSLTALGTQYF. CDR3 DNA sequence: TGTGCCAGCAGCTTAACTGCCTTAGGGACCCAGTACTTC.

This chain uses TRBV6-5 with TRBJ1-2; 7 nucleotides line up with TRBD1. Losses at the gene ends were 6 bases for V and 8 bases for J; bases not matched to a gene: 12. Germline-derived CDR1 and CDR2 are MNHEY and SVGAGI. This CDR3 is built from 14 residues. This CDR3 reads CASSTLQGLGGYTF. CDR3 bases: TGTGCCAGCAGCACCTTACAGGGGCTTGGGGGCTACACCTTC.

This sequence joins TRBV7-2 and TRBJ2-7; unclear D gene. CDR1 is SGHTA and CDR2 is FQGNSA in the germline V gene. V was clipped by 2 bases and J by 6 bases, with 8 bases between them. The CDR3 covers 12 residues. The CDR3: CASSLTRVEQYF. The DNA of the CDR3 is TGTGCCAGCAGCTTAACGAGAGTCGAGCAGTACTTC.

Here the CDR3 reads CASSLGTYGYTF. The CDR3 DNA is TGTGCCAGCAGCTTAGGCACGTATGGCTACACCTTC. The chain uses TRBV7-2 and TRBJ1-2; D gene ambiguous. Per the germline V gene, CDR1 is SGHTA and CDR2 is FQGNSA. Trimming cost V 1 base and J 5 bases, with 5 bases left between them. The CDR3 is made up of 12 amino acids.

The chain combines TRBV7-2 with TRBJ1-2, with D possibly being TRBD1 (5 bases). The V gene's germline CDR1 is SGHTA and CDR2 FQGNSA. Trimming took 2 bases from V and 4 from J, leaving 17 bases between them. The CDR3 consists of 16 residues. The CDR3 is CASSLTGDPFLYGYTF. In DNA, the CDR3 is TGTGCCAGCAGCTTAACGGGGGACCCATTCCTCTATGGCTACACCTTC.

In its sample, this clone was seen a few times. This rearrangement joins TRBV11-3 to TRBJ2-1, with D maybe TRBD2 (6 bases). The V end was cut by 3 bases, the J end by 9 bases, with 12 bases between. CDR1 and CDR2 (germline): SGHNT, YENEEA. This CDR3 is 13 amino acids long. The CDR3 bases are TGTGCCAGCAGCTTCGGGGGTAGCACTGAGCAGTTCTTC. As protein: CASSFGGSTEQFF.

The CDR3 here is CASSFGPGELFF. The CDR3 nucleotides are TGTGCCAGCAGCTTCGGTCCCGGGGAGCTGTTTTTT. The V call is TRBV11-3, the J call TRBJ2-2, with no clear D. Trimming shortened V by 3 bases and J by 6 bases, and 5 bases separated the two germline ends. There are 12 residues in the CDR3. Germline lookup yields CDR1 SGHNT and CDR2 YENEEA.

The chain employs TRBV5-1 and TRBJ2-2, with D unresolved. V shed 4 bases and J shed 0 bases, with 13 bases lying between them. This CDR3 contains 16 residues. CDR1 and CDR2 (germline): SGHRS, YFSETQ. DNA of the CDR3: TGCGCCAGCAGCCCCCTGGCATCCTCGAACACCGGGGAGCTGTTTTTT. Its translation: CASSPLASSNTGELFF.

Only a few counts were recorded for this clone. The chain employs TRBV4-3 and TRBJ1-4; D perhaps matches TRBD1 (6 bases). Between the trimmed V and J ends, which lost 1 base and 7 bases, there was a span of 13 bases. The CDR3 has 15 residues. CDR1 is LGHNA and CDR2 is YSLEER in the germline V gene. Here the CDR3 DNA reads TGCGCCAGCAGCCAAGGAGCAGGGGACGGTGAAAAACTGTTTTTT. Translating it yields CASSQGAGDGEKLFF.

The CDR3 DNA reads as TGTGCCAGCAGCTTAGTTAACACCCTTCGCGCTGAAGCTTTCTTT. Translation: CASSLVNTLRAEAFF. The chain carries TRBV7-2 and TRBJ1-1; D is undetermined. Trimming removed 1 base from V and 6 bases from J, with 15 bases in between. The CDR3 runs to 15 residues. Per the germline V gene, CDR1 is SGHTA and CDR2 is FQGNSA.

The chain joins TRBV9 to TRBJ2-6; TRBD1 is a possible D gene (5 bases). V was cut by 0 bases and J by 2 bases, with 6 bases left in between. CDR1 and CDR2 from the germline V gene are SGDLS and YYNGEE. CDR3 length: 15 amino acids. The CDR3 nucleotides read TGTGCCAGCAGCGTAGACAGGCCTGGGGCCAACGTCCTGACTTTC. Translated, it gives CASSVDRPGANVLTF.

V gene TRBV6-5 combines with J gene TRBJ2-3; TRBD1 agrees at 8 bases. V shed 2 bases and J 3 bases; nucleotides not matched to a gene: 4. There are 15 residues in the CDR3. CDR1 is MNHEY and CDR2 is SVGAGI in the germline V gene. CDR3 in DNA: TGTGCCAGCAGTTACGGGGACAGGATTACAGATACGCAGTATTTT. It codes for CASSYGDRITDTQYF.

The V and J genes are TRBV6-5 and TRBJ1-1; D ambiguous. V lost 4 bases, J lost 4 bases, and 4 bases lay in between. This CDR3 has 11 residues. Germline V CDR1 and CDR2: MNHEY, SVGAGI. For the CDR3, the DNA is TGTGCCAGCAGTTTGGGCACTGAAGCTTTCTTT. Translating gives CASSLGTEAFF.

The rearrangement uses TRBV7-3 and TRBJ2-5; tentative D call: TRBD1 (6 bases). Germline values: CDR1 SGHTA, CDR2 FQGTGA. This CDR3 is 15 amino acids long. Trimming cost V 4 bases and J 5 bases, with 17 bases left between them. CDR3 nucleotides: TGTGCCAGCAGCTGGGACCCAGGGGAGTCGGAGACCCAGTACTTC. It is translated as CASSWDPGESETQYF. The complete variable domain, with remaining parts taken from reference TRBV7-3 and TRBJ2-5, reads GAGVSQTPSNKVTEKGKYVELRCDPISGHTALYWYRQSLGQGPEFLIYFQGTGAADDSGLPNDRFFAVRPEGSVSTLKIQRTERGDSAVYLCASSWDPGESETQYFGPGTRLLVL.

The chain carries TRBV9 and TRBJ2-3; a weak D match, TRBD2 (6 bases). This CDR3 contains 15 residues. Germline V gene lookup returns CDR1 SGDLS and CDR2 YYNGEE. Trimming left V 0 bases short and J 0 bases short, with 8 bases between. CDR3 nucleotides: TGTGCCAGCAGCGTAGAAGGGACTAGCACAGATACGCAGTATTTT. Its protein is CASSVEGTSTDTQYF. Variable domain in full (rest from reference TRBV9 and TRBJ2-3): DSGVTQTPKHLITATGQRVTLRCSPRSGDLSVYWYQQSLDQGLQFLIQYYNGEERAKGNILERFSAQQFPDLHSELNLSSLELGDSALYFCASSVEGTSTDTQYFGPGTRLTVL.

The chain joins TRBV7-3 to TRBJ2-1; D is undetermined. The V gene lost 3 bases and the J gene lost 4 bases, with 7 bases spanning the gap. The germline CDR1 and CDR2 sequences are SGHTA and FQGTGA. There are 13 residues in the CDR3. CDR3 DNA sequence: TGTGCCAGCAGCTTTTCCACATACAATGAGCAGTTCTTC. This sequence encodes CASSFSTYNEQFF.

Here the CDR3 reads CASSPRDTATNEKLFF. For the CDR3, the DNA is TGTGCCAGCAGTCCACGGGACACGGCAACTAATGAAAAACTGTTTTTT. V is TRBV6-6 and J is TRBJ1-4, with D possibly matching TRBD1 (6 bases). Per germline, CDR1 MNHNY and CDR2 SVGAGI (reference sequence). There are 16 residues in the CDR3. V was cut by 5 bases and J by 0 bases, with 13 bases left in between.

This clone was seen a single time. The J gene is TRBJ2-7, the V gene TRBV6-5; tentatively, D is TRBD1 (6 bases). The germline CDR1 and CDR2 sequences are MNHEY and SVGAGI. The CDR3 covers 15 residues. V was cut by 0 bases and J by 4 bases, with 13 bases left in between. The chain's CDR3 is CASSYSLDSAYEQYF. The CDR3 DNA sequence: TGTGCCAGCAGTTACTCCCTGGACAGCGCTTACGAGCAGTACTTC.

This clone was seen a single time. V usage is TRBV6-5 and J usage is TRBJ1-1; D ambiguous. V was pared by 3 bases and J by 8 bases, with 7 bases between. CDR1 is MNHEY and CDR2 is SVGAGI in the germline V gene. This CDR3 is 11 amino acids long. This CDR3 is CASSYIGEAFF. As DNA, the CDR3 is TGTGCCAGCAGTTATATAGGGGAAGCTTTCTTT.

The count of this clone is one. The chain has TRBV11-2 and TRBJ1-5, with 8 bases that match TRBD1. Germline assignment: CDR1 SGHAT and CDR2 FQNNGV. The CDR3 extends over 13 amino acids. V was pared by 3 bases and J by 7 bases, with 2 bases of the junction left unmatched. The CDR3, as DNA: TGTGCCAGCAGCTTGGCAGGGGGCCAGCCCCAGCATTTT. Amino acids: CASSLAGGQPQHF.

This clone showed up just a few times. In nucleotides, the CDR3 is TGTGCCTGGGGGACAGGGTTTGAAAAACTGTTTTTT. Translating gives CAWGTGFEKLFF. The rearrangement uses TRBV30 and TRBJ1-4; the match to TRBD1 covers 9 bases. Unmatched junction bases numbered 2, after V lost 5 bases and J lost 7 bases. CDR3 length: 12 amino acids. The germline V gene encodes CDR1 GTSNPN and CDR2 SVGIG (reference sequence). The whole variable domain, filled in from reference TRBV30 and TRBJ1-4, reads SQTIHQWPATLVQPVGSPLSLECTVEGTSNPNLYWYRQAAGRGLQLLFYSVGIGQISSEVPQNLSASRPQDRQFILSSKKLLLSDSGFYLCAWGTGFEKLFFGSGTQLSVL.

About this clone itself: Relative to the germline gene, one junction end is altered; a read error may explain this. This chain links TRBV2 with TRBJ2-1; tentatively, D is TRBD1 (5 bases). The germline V gene has CDR1 SNHLY and CDR2 FYNNEI. The CDR3 consists of 15 residues. Here the CDR3 reads CASREDSPPVNEQFF. CDR3 coding DNA: TGTGCCAGCAGAGAAGACAGTCCCCCTGTGAATGAGCAGTTCTTC. Together with reference TRBV2 and TRBJ2-1, the CDR3 gives the full variable domain: EPEVTQTPSHQVTQMGQEVILRCVPISNHLYFYWYRQILGQKVEFLVSFYNNEISEKSEIFDDQFSVERPDGSNFTLKIRSTKLEDSAMYFCASREDSPPVNEQFFGPGTRLTVL.

V and J are TRBV2 and TRBJ2-7; D unresolved. In germline, CDR1 is SNHLY, CDR2 FYNNEI. Trimming left V 4 bases short and J 5 bases short, with 15 bases between. The CDR3 is 14 residues long. The CDR3 nucleotides read TGTGCCAGCAGTGGGTCGATAGGTGGGGACGAGCAGTACTTC. Encoded protein: CASSGSIGGDEQYF.

V and J are TRBV6-5 and TRBJ2-3; D is possibly TRBD2 (5 bases). This CDR3 has 15 amino acids. In germline, CDR1 is MNHEY, CDR2 SVGAGI. V lost 5 bases to trimming and J lost 6 bases, with 18 bases between them. The CDR3 DNA reads TGTGCCAGCAGTCCGAGACTAACCTTTGGGGATACGCAGTATTTT. Translating gives CASSPRLTFGDTQYF.

The J gene is TRBJ1-2, the V gene TRBV7-8; 8 positions match TRBD1. V lost 5 bases and J lost 8; bases outside the gene matches: 7. The CDR3 is made up of 13 amino acids. Per germline, CDR1 SGHVS and CDR2 FQNEAQ. CDR3: CASSPDRVQGYTF. CDR3 coding DNA: TGTGCCAGCAGCCCGGACAGGGTACAAGGCTACACCTTC.

This clone was seen just once. The chain carries TRBV5-4 and TRBJ2-1, with D unclear. V lost 0 bases, J lost 4 bases, and 5 bases lay in between. Germline V gives CDR1 SGHNT, CDR2 YYREEE (reference sequence). The CDR3 sequence is 13 residues long. The CDR3 nucleotides read TGTGCCAGCAGCTTGGACCAGTACAATGAGCAGTTCTTC. Residues: CASSLDQYNEQFF.

DNA of the CDR3: TGCGCCAGCAGCTTATGGGGGGAGAACTCCTACGAGCAGTACTTC. Its protein product is CASSLWGENSYEQYF. This chain uses TRBV5-1 with TRBJ2-7; D is perhaps TRBD2 (6 bases). This CDR3 is 15 amino acids long. Looked up from germline, CDR1 is SGHRS and CDR2 is YFSETQ. Trimming took off 2 bases at V and 0 bases at J, with 12 bases between the two ends.